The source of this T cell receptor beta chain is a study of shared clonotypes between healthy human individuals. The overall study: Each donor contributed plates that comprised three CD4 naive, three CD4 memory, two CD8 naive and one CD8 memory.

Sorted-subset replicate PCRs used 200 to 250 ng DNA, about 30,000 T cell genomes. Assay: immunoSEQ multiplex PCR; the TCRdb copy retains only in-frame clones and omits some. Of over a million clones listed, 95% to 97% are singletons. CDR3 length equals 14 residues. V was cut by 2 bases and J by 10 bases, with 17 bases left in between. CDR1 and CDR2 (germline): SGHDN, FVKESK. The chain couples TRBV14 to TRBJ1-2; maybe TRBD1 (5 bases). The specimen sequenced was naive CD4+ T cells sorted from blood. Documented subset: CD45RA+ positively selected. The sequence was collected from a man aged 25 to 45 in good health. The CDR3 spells CASSQLDRIGDYTF. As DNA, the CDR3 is TGTGCCAGCAGCCAACTTGACAGAATTGGGGACTACACCTTC.